These 30 T cell receptor beta chains originate from one sample sequenced in a study of early T cells in non-severe SARS-CoV-2 infection. TCRdb used MiXCR to reprocess the 5' RACE reads, holding one entry per CDR3 protein. The sample has more than 75,000 distinct CDR3 sequences, less than 15% seen once; the top ten hold 6%. The source material was whole blood. All receptors come from an adult who was a healthcare worker with PCR-confirmed SARS-CoV-2 infection or an uninfected control (not recorded which).

About this clonotype itself: A read error may be the cause here, since a much bigger clone is one base away. The chain has TRBV5-1 and TRBJ2-2; 7 positions match TRBD2. Trimming removed 2 bases from V and 1 base from J; junction bases left unmatched: 5. This CDR3 is built from 16 residues. Looked up from germline, CDR1 is SGHRS and CDR2 is YFSETQ. The CDR3, as DNA: TGCGCCAGCAGCTTATGGGCTAGCGGGAACACCGGGGAGCTGTTTTTT. It codes for CASSLWASGNTGELFF.

This chain connects TRBV2 to TRBJ2-7; 7 bases are shared with TRBD2. The CDR3 is made up of 15 amino acids. V trimming: 9 bases; J trimming: 6 bases; junction bases outside the gene matches: 17. Germline assignment: CDR1 SNHLY and CDR2 FYNNEI. The CDR3 spells CARPTGLAGLSEQYF. CDR3 nucleotide sequence: TGTGCCAGACCGACGGGGTTAGCGGGTCTTAGCGAGCAGTACTTC.

This clonotype was counted between two and nine times. The CDR3 protein is CASSPRARPDYEQYF. CDR3 bases: TGTGCCAGCAGTCCGCGGGCCCGACCCGACTACGAGCAGTACTTC. The rearrangement joins TRBV12-3 or TRBV12-4 to TRBJ2-7; maybe TRBD2 (5 bases). V was trimmed by 5 bases and J by 3 bases, leaving 17 bases between them. The CDR3 is 15 residues long.

The chain couples TRBV7-6 to TRBJ2-6; D is unclear. Germline V gene data show CDR1 as SGHVS and CDR2 as FNYEAQ. This CDR3 is 16 amino acids long. Trimming cost V 5 bases and J 0 bases, with 11 bases left between them. The CDR3 DNA reads TGTGCCAGCAGCCTTATGGCCTTCTCTGGGGCCAACGTCCTGACTTTC. This translates into CASSLMAFSGANVLTF.

This clonotype was recorded a few times. The chain is built from TRBV10-3 and TRBJ1-3, with D possibly TRBD1 on 5 matching bases. The V gene's germline CDR1 is ENHRY and CDR2 SYGVKD. There are 13 residues in the CDR3. Trimming stripped 11 bases from V and 2 bases from J, with 13 bases between. CDR3 amino acids: CAAWKGPGNTIYF. The CDR3 DNA is TGTGCCGCCTGGAAGGGGCCTGGAAACACCATATATTTT.

This chain connects TRBV6-2 or TRBV6-3 to TRBJ1-2; weak D call: TRBD1 (6 bases). Trimming took 0 bases from V and 3 from J, leaving 14 bases between them. The CDR3 is 16 amino acids. CDR1 is MNHEY and CDR2 is SVGEGT in the germline V gene. The CDR3 is CASSYSSGGTYYGYTF. The CDR3 DNA reads as TGTGCCAGCAGTTACTCTTCTGGAGGGACATACTATGGCTACACCTTC.

This clonotype was seen many times. In DNA form, the CDR3 reads TGTGCCAGTACAGGGCGGACTAATTCACCCCTCCACTTT. Protein sequence: CASTGRTNSPLHF. This chain links TRBV10-3 with TRBJ1-6; D perhaps matches TRBD1 (6 bases). Trimming shortened V by 10 bases and J by 6 bases, and 13 bases separated the two germline ends. The CDR3 runs to 13 residues. Germline V gene lookup returns CDR1 ENHRY and CDR2 SYGVKD.

The CDR3 reads CASSWGQGADTQYF. The DNA of the CDR3 is TGTGCCAGCAGTTGGGGACAGGGGGCAGATACGCAGTATTTT. The rearrangement joins TRBV28 to TRBJ2-3; 11 bases map to TRBD1. J was trimmed by 4 bases and V by 4 bases; bases with no gene match: 1. The CDR3 length is 14 residues. In germline, CDR1 is MDHEN, CDR2 SYDVKM.

The V gene is TRBV3-1, the J gene TRBJ2-2; no firm D call. The V and J ends lost 0 bases and 5 bases respectively, with 13 bases between them. The CDR3 covers 16 residues. Germline CDR1 reads LGHDT; CDR2 reads YNNKEL (reference sequence). CDR3 nucleotide sequence: TGTGCCAGCAGCCAAGATAAGACCCCAAGGACCGGGGAGCTGTTTTTT. Translating it yields CASSQDKTPRTGELFF.

The rearrangement links TRBV20-1 to TRBJ2-2; 7 nucleotides agree with TRBD1. In germline, CDR1 is DFQATT, CDR2 SNEGSKA (reference sequence). V was clipped by 3 bases and J by 1 base; unmatched bases: 2. The CDR3 covers 14 residues. The CDR3 here is CSASHRGNTGELFF. CDR3 nucleotide sequence: TGCAGTGCTAGTCACAGGGGGAACACCGGGGAGCTGTTTTTT.

This clonotype was counted ten times or more. The rearrangement uses TRBV30 and TRBJ2-1; the match to TRBD1 covers 7 bases. CDR3 size: 16 residues. Germline V gene data show CDR1 as GTSNPN and CDR2 as SVGIG (reference sequence). Losses at the gene ends were 3 bases for V and 8 bases for J; bases not matched to a gene: 16. In DNA, the CDR3 is TGTGCCTGGAGGGACAGGTCCCGGGGCGTACGACATGAGCAGTTCTTC. Residues: CAWRDRSRGVRHEQFF.

The chain employs TRBV5-1 and TRBJ2-3; D is possibly TRBD1 (6 bases). V gave up 2 bases and J gave up 6 bases, with 7 bases separating them. Germline CDR1 is SGHRS and CDR2 is YFSETQ. This CDR3 contains 12 residues. The CDR3 DNA reads TGCGCCAGCAGCTTAGGACAGGATACGCAGTATTTT. Encoded protein: CASSLGQDTQYF. Based on the CDR3 plus reference TRBV5-1 and TRBJ2-3, the full variable domain is KAGVTQTPRYLIKTRGQQVTLSCSPISGHRSVSWYQQTPGQGLQFLFEYFSETQRNKGNFPGRFSGRQFSNSRSEMNVSTLELGDSALYLCASSLGQDTQYFGPGTRLTVL.

This clonotype showed up just a few times. This chain connects TRBV7-2 to TRBJ2-5, with 9 bases fitting TRBD1. In germline, CDR1 is SGHTA, CDR2 FQGNSA. CDR3 length equals 15 residues. Trimming cost V 1 base and J 4 bases; bases outside gene matches: 4. CDR3 in amino acids: CASSLVQGARETQYF. CDR3 DNA: TGTGCCAGCAGCTTAGTACAGGGGGCGCGAGAGACCCAGTACTTC. Complete variable domain (other parts from reference TRBV7-2 and TRBJ2-5): GAGVSQSPSNKVTEKGKDVELRCDPISGHTALYWYRQSLGQGLEFLIYFQGNSAPDKSGLPSDRFSAERTGGSVSTLTIQRTQQEDSAVYLCASSLVQGARETQYFGPGTRLLVL.

This clonotype occurred a few times. The rearrangement links TRBV5-1 to TRBJ1-1; 7 bases fit TRBD1. V was pared by 5 bases and J by 2 bases, with 9 bases of the junction left unmatched. CDR1 is SGHRS and CDR2 is YFSETQ in the germline V gene. The CDR3 loop spans 15 amino acids. The CDR3 sequence is CASRPTGTVNTEAFF. CDR3 in DNA: TGCGCCAGCAGACCAACCGGGACAGTAAACACTGAAGCTTTCTTT.

The gene calls are TRBV5-1 and TRBJ2-1, with TRBD1 matching 11 bases. Trimming cost V 4 bases and J 3 bases; bases outside gene matches: 3. The CDR3 runs 15 residues. CDR1 SGHRS and CDR2 YFSETQ come from the germline V gene. This chain's CDR3 is CASSRGTGGYNEQFF. The CDR3 DNA sequence: TGCGCCAGCAGCCGCGGGACAGGGGGCTACAATGAGCAGTTCTTC.

This clonotype has at least ten counts. This chain connects TRBV2 to TRBJ2-1; 10 bases agree with TRBD1. Trimming cost V 6 bases and J 4 bases; bases outside gene matches: 3. The germline gives CDR1 SNHLY, CDR2 FYNNEI. The CDR3 runs to 14 residues. DNA for the CDR3: TGTGCCAGCAGAGGACAGGGGGGTTACAATGAGCAGTTCTTC. Protein sequence: CASRGQGGYNEQFF. The full variable domain, rest sourced from reference TRBV2 and TRBJ2-1, is EPEVTQTPSHQVTQMGQEVILRCVPISNHLYFYWYRQILGQKVEFLVSFYNNEISEKSEIFDDQFSVERPDGSNFTLKIRSTKLEDSAMYFCASRGQGGYNEQFFGPGTRLTVL.

V and J are TRBV7-9 and TRBJ1-4; D gene unclear. The CDR3 sequence is 14 residues long. Germline V CDR1 and CDR2: SEHNR, FQNEAQ (reference sequence). Trimming shortened V by 3 bases and J by 10 bases, and 15 bases separated the two germline ends. The CDR3 sequence: CASSFSDGSGKLFF. The CDR3 nucleotides are TGTGCCAGCAGCTTCTCCGACGGGAGCGGAAAACTGTTTTTT.

The rearrangement links TRBV9 to TRBJ1-1, with unresolved D. Trimming cost V 1 base and J 3 bases, with 7 bases left between them. The CDR3 totals 13 residues. CDR1 SGDLS and CDR2 YYNGEE come from the germline V gene. CDR3 in amino acids: CASSVSPHTEAFF. The CDR3 DNA reads as TGTGCCAGCAGCGTATCCCCCCACACTGAAGCTTTCTTT.

This clonotype was counted many times. CDR3 bases: TGTGCCTGGAACCGACCTCGACTGGGAAGCTCTCTACGTGGGCAGTACTTC. The encoded protein is CAWNRPRLGSSLRGQYF. The chain is built from TRBV30 and TRBJ2-7; D gene ambiguous. Deletions cut 4 bases from V and 9 bases from J, with 31 bases between. CDR1 and CDR2 from the germline V gene are GTSNPN and SVGIG (reference sequence). The CDR3 length is 17 residues.

This clonotype was picked up a small number of times. The chain is built from TRBV11-2 and TRBJ1-1; D not certain. Germline V gene sequence: CDR1 SGHAT, CDR2 FQNNGV. Trimming shortened V by 7 bases and J by 3 bases, and 9 bases separated the two germline ends. The CDR3 runs 12 residues. CDR3 loop: CASTKADTEAFF. The DNA for the CDR3 is TGTGCCAGCACCAAGGCGGACACTGAAGCTTTCTTT.

V gene TRBV11-1 combines with J gene TRBJ1-2; 8 nucleotides match TRBD1. The CDR3 sequence is 14 residues long. V lost 6 bases to trimming and J lost 3 bases; unmatched junction nucleotides: 6. Looked up from germline, CDR1 is SGHAT and CDR2 is FQDESV (reference sequence). The CDR3 loop reads CASSPGGADYGYTF. CDR3 coding DNA: TGTGCCAGCAGTCCAGGGGGCGCTGACTATGGCTACACCTTC.

The gene calls are TRBV24-1 and TRBJ2-3, with 8 bases lining up with TRBD2. V lost 3 bases and J lost 2; bases outside the gene matches: 12. The CDR3 loop spans 18 amino acids. Germline-derived CDR1 and CDR2 are KGHDR and SFDVKD. DNA for the CDR3: TGTGCCACCAGTGATGAATTCAATAGCGGGACATCCACAGATACGCAGTATTTT. Protein product: CATSDEFNSGTSTDTQYF.

CDR3 in amino acids: CASSEDSVQPQHF. In nucleotides, the CDR3 is TGTGCCAGCAGCGAAGACTCGGTCCAGCCCCAGCATTTT. The chain uses TRBV5-5 and TRBJ1-5; D is ambiguous. Germline CDR1 reads SGHKS; CDR2 reads YYEKEE (reference sequence). The V end was cut by 4 bases, the J end by 7 bases, with 12 bases between. There are 13 residues in the CDR3.

This clonotype was detected a few times. The chain recombines TRBV20-1 with TRBJ2-1, with 14 positions matching TRBD2. CDR3 length: 15 residues. Per the germline V gene, CDR1 is DFQATT and CDR2 is SNEGSKA (reference sequence). J lost 5 bases, V lost 2 bases, and 2 bases had no gene match. CDR3 nucleotide sequence: TGCAGTGCTAGAAGACTAGCGGGGGGGAACAATGAGCAGTTCTTC. Amino acids: CSARRLAGGNNEQFF.

The table lists this clonotype with many counts. The rearrangement uses TRBV5-1 and TRBJ1-1; 8 bases line up with TRBD1. The ends lost 2 bases at V and 4 bases at J; junction bases unmatched: 4. CDR1 is SGHRS and CDR2 is YFSETQ in the germline V gene. CDR3 length equals 14 residues. The CDR3 sequence: CASSFDRGSTEAFF. The CDR3 nucleotides read TGCGCCAGCAGCTTCGACAGGGGCTCCACTGAAGCTTTCTTT.

This clonotype appeared a few times. This sequence joins TRBV30 and TRBJ1-1; D call uncertain. V shed 4 bases and J shed 3 bases, with 9 bases lying between them. This CDR3 has 12 residues. The germline V gene encodes CDR1 GTSNPN and CDR2 SVGIG (reference sequence). The CDR3, as DNA: TGTGCCTGGATGCGGGGTTACACTGAAGCTTTCTTT. Encoded protein: CAWMRGYTEAFF.

The sample holds many counts of this clonotype. J is TRBJ2-3 and V is TRBV9; D uncertain. Looked up from germline, CDR1 is SGDLS and CDR2 is YYNGEE. The V end lost 4 bases, the J end lost 0 bases, and 3 bases lay between the germline ends. The CDR3 is 12 residues long. This chain's CDR3 is CASSFSTDTQYF. As DNA, the CDR3 is TGTGCCAGCAGCTTTAGCACAGATACGCAGTATTTT.

This clonotype was seen at least ten times. The chain recombines TRBV5-4 with TRBJ1-6; 10 positions match TRBD1. CDR1 is SGHNT, CDR2 YYREEE, per germline (reference sequence). CDR3 size: 17 residues. V trimming: 4 bases; J trimming: 7 bases; junction bases outside the gene matches: 11. The CDR3 region has the DNA TGTGCCAGCAGCGCATCCCGGGACAGGGGAGGGAATTCACCCCTCCACTTT. Translated: CASSASRDRGGNSPLHF.

This clonotype was counted a few times. This chain joins TRBV6-1 and TRBJ1-2; 8 positions agree with TRBD1. Trimming at V came to 8 bases and at J to 8 bases, leaving 10 bases not matched to a gene. Per germline, CDR1 MNHNS and CDR2 SASEGT. The CDR3 covers 13 residues. The CDR3: CASEAGGVSGYTF. CDR3 DNA sequence: TGTGCCAGCGAAGCAGGGGGCGTATCCGGCTACACCTTC.

Only one count was recorded for this clonotype. V is TRBV12-3 or TRBV12-4 and J is TRBJ1-2; the D is unclear. Trimming took off 5 bases at V and 2 bases at J, with 12 bases between the two ends. This CDR3 spans 14 amino acids. CDR3 in DNA: TGTGCCAGCAGTCCTCTAGCGAGCAACTATGGCTACACCTTC. The encoded protein is CASSPLASNYGYTF.